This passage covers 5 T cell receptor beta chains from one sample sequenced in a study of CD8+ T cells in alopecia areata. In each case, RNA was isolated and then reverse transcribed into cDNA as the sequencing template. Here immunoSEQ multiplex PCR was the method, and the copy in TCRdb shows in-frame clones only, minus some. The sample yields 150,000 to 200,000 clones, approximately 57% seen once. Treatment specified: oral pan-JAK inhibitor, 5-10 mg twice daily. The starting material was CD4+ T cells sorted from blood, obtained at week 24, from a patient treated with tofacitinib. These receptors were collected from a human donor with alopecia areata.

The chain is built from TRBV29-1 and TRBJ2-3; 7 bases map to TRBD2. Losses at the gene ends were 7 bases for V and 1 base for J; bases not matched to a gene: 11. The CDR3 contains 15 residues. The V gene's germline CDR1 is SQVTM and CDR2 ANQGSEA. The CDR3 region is CSALPGGIGTDTQYF. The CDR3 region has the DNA TGCAGCGCCCTGCCGGGGGGAATAGGCACAGATACGCAGTATTTT.

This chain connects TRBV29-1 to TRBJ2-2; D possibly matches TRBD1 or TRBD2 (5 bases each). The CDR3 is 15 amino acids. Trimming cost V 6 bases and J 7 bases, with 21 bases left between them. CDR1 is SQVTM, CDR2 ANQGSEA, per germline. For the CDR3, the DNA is TGCAGCGTCAGACCGGGACCAGGTTTTTTCGGGGAGCTGTTTTTT. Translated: CSVRPGPGFFGELFF.

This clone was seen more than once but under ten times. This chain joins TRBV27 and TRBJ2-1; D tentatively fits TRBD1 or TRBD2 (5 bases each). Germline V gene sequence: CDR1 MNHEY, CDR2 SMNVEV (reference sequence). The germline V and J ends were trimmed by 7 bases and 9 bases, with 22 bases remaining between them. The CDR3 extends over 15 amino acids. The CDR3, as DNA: TGTGCCAGCACTCTAAGGGGAACGGGGCTCGGTGAGCAGTTCTTC. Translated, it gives CASTLRGTGLGEQFF.

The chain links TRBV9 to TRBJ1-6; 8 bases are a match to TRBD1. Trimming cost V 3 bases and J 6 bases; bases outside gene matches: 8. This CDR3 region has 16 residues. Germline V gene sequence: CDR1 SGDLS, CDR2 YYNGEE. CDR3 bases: TGTGCCAGCAGCGCCCGGACAGGGACTTCTAATTCACCCCTCCACTTT. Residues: CASSARTGTSNSPLHF.

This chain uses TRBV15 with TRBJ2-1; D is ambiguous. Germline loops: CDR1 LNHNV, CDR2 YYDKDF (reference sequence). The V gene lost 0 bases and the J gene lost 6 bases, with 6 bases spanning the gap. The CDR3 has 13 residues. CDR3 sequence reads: CATSRDIGNEQFF. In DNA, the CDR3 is TGTGCCACCAGCAGAGATATAGGCAATGAGCAGTTCTTC.